Each of the 19 T cell receptor beta chains below was sequenced from the same sample in a study of blood T cell repertoires in COVID-19. Some clones are missing from TCRdb's copy, which holds only in-frame ones; the method was immunoSEQ multiplex PCR. The table records around 400,000 clones, more than 85% of them present only once. The sample was PBMCs or T cells enriched from blood (not recorded which). Receptors were obtained from a woman aged 40-49 years who had been exposed to COVID-19.

V and J are TRBV30 and TRBJ1-3, with D maybe TRBD1 (6 bases). From germline, CDR1 is GTSNPN and CDR2 SVGIG (reference sequence). The CDR3 is made up of 13 amino acids. V was clipped by 6 bases and J by 6 bases, with 15 bases between them. CDR3 amino acids: CACEQTGLNTIYF. In DNA, the CDR3 is TGTGCCTGCGAACAAACAGGGTTAAACACCATATATTTT.

The chain uses TRBV11-1 and TRBJ1-4; D uncertain. V was cut by 1 base and J by 5 bases, with 11 bases left in between. Germline assignment: CDR1 SGHAT and CDR2 FQDESV (reference sequence). The CDR3 is 15 residues long. In nucleotides, the CDR3 is TGTGCCAGCAGCTTAGGTTCCGTGGAGAATGAAAAACTGTTTTTT. It specifies CASSLGSVENEKLFF.

V is TRBV12-3 or TRBV12-4 and J is TRBJ2-2; D is uncertain. Trimming removed 4 bases at V and 6 bases at J, with 3 bases between. The CDR3 totals 11 residues. In DNA, the CDR3 is TGTGCCAGCAGTTCTCCCGGGGAGCTGTTTTTT. Its translation is CASSSPGELFF.

V usage is TRBV4-1 and J usage is TRBJ2-5, with TRBD2 identical over 12 bases. Germline CDR1 and CDR2: MGHRA and YSYEKL. V was clipped by 4 bases and J by 4 bases; unmatched bases: 10. The CDR3 is 17 amino acids. Here the CDR3 DNA reads TGCGCCAGCAGCCTAACCCCGACTAGCGGGAGTGGAGAGACCCAGTACTTC. Encoded protein: CASSLTPTSGSGETQYF.

The chain is built from TRBV3-1 (or the pseudogene TRBV3-2) and TRBJ1-5; D is perhaps TRBD1 (6 bases). The V gene's germline CDR1 is LGHDT and CDR2 YNNKEL (reference sequence). The V end was cut by 6 bases, the J end by 5 bases, with 8 bases between. This CDR3 is built from 12 residues. The CDR3 is CASRQGDQPQHF. In DNA form, the CDR3 reads TGTGCCAGCAGACAGGGCGATCAGCCCCAGCATTTT.

This chain connects TRBV30 to TRBJ1-4; no reliable D call. Germline V gene sequence: CDR1 GTSNPN, CDR2 SVGIG (reference sequence). V was shortened by 2 bases and J by 7 bases, with 5 bases between the two germline ends. The CDR3 sequence is 11 residues long. CDR3 in amino acids: CAWSLSEKLFF. For the CDR3, the DNA is TGTGCCTGGAGTCTTAGTGAAAAACTGTTTTTT.

This chain joins TRBV5-1 and TRBJ2-1; D unclear. The V and J ends lost 2 bases and 7 bases respectively, with 13 bases between them. The length of the CDR3 is 14 residues. Germline V gene sequence: CDR1 SGHRS, CDR2 YFSETQ. In DNA form, the CDR3 reads TGCGCCAGCAGCTTAATTAGCAGTACGAATGAGCAGTTCTTC. Protein product: CASSLISSTNEQFF.

V gene TRBV7-6 combines with J gene TRBJ2-1; TRBD2 matches 16 bases. The CDR3 has 16 residues. Germline V gene sequence: CDR1 SGHVS, CDR2 FNYEAQ. The ends lost 5 bases at V and 10 bases at J; junction bases unmatched: 8. DNA of the CDR3: TGTGCCAGCAGCGCGGGACTAGCGGGGGGGCCGGAAGAGCAGTTCTTC. This sequence encodes CASSAGLAGGPEEQFF.

This rearrangement joins TRBV5-6 to TRBJ2-5, with no clear D. Per the germline V gene, CDR1 is SGHDT and CDR2 is YYEEEE. Trimming stripped 1 base from V and 2 bases from J, with 9 bases between. The CDR3 runs 14 residues. The CDR3 loop is CASSLKTRQETQYF. Here the CDR3 DNA reads TGTGCCAGCAGCTTGAAAACCAGGCAAGAGACCCAGTACTTC. The full variable domain, with the rest looked up from reference TRBV5-6 and TRBJ2-5, is DAGVTQSPTHLIKTRGQQVTLRCSPKSGHDTVSWYQQALGQGPQFIFQYYEEEERQRGNFPDRFSGHQFPNYSSELNVNALLLGDSALYLCASSLKTRQETQYFGPGTRLLVL.

For the CDR3, the DNA is TGTGCCAGCAGCCGCAGATCGGCGGGCAGTAGCACAGATACGCAGTATTTT. Translating gives CASSRRSAGSSTDTQYF. The rearrangement uses TRBV9 and TRBJ2-3, with D perhaps TRBD2 (5 bases). The CDR3 is 17 amino acids. Germline values: CDR1 SGDLS, CDR2 YYNGEE. V was clipped by 4 bases and J by 0 bases, with 18 bases between them.

This rearrangement joins TRBV5-4 to TRBJ1-6; D may be TRBD1 (5 bases). This CDR3 spans 15 amino acids. The V gene lost 4 bases and the J gene lost 6 bases, with 14 bases spanning the gap. Germline V gene sequence: CDR1 SGHNT, CDR2 YYREEE (reference sequence). CDR3 nucleotide sequence: TGTGCCAGCAGCCCCGCGGGGACTGGTAATTCACCCCTCCACTTT. This sequence encodes CASSPAGTGNSPLHF.

CDR3 coding DNA: TGTGCCAGCAGCCCCCAGAGGGGGGGAACTAATGAAAAACTGTTTTTT. As protein: CASSPQRGGTNEKLFF. This rearrangement joins TRBV3-1 (or the pseudogene TRBV3-2) to TRBJ1-4, with D possibly TRBD1 on 6 matching bases. V shed 4 bases and J shed 1 base, with 13 bases lying between them. The CDR3 consists of 16 residues. Germline V gives CDR1 LGHDT, CDR2 YNNKEL (reference sequence).

J is TRBJ2-7 and V is TRBV27; tentative D call: TRBD2 (5 bases). V was trimmed by 3 bases and J by 4 bases, leaving 13 bases between them. The CDR3 covers 14 residues. Germline assignment: CDR1 MNHEY and CDR2 SMNVEV (reference sequence). This chain's CDR3 is CASSLDRGRYEQYF. CDR3 sequence (DNA): TGTGCCAGCAGTTTGGACCGAGGGCGGTACGAGCAGTACTTC.

The chain employs TRBV19 and TRBJ2-7; no clear D. Germline V gives CDR1 LNHDA, CDR2 SQIVND (reference sequence). The CDR3 has 14 amino acids. The V end lost 7 bases, the J end lost 6 bases, and 19 bases lay between the germline ends. The CDR3 here is CASTPRGTPSEQYF. In nucleotides, the CDR3 is TGTGCCAGTACCCCCAGAGGAACCCCCTCCGAGCAGTACTTC.

The genes are TRBV3-1 (or the pseudogene TRBV3-2) and TRBJ2-1; TRBD2 matches 8 bases. This CDR3 has 15 residues. Germline CDR1 is LGHDT and CDR2 is YNNKEL (reference sequence). J was trimmed by 7 bases and V by 4 bases; bases with no gene match: 9. The DNA for the CDR3 is TGTGCCAGCAGCCCGACGGGAGGGCCGTGGAATGAGCAGTTCTTC. Translation gives CASSPTGGPWNEQFF.

The V and J genes are TRBV19 and TRBJ1-1; maybe TRBD1 (6 bases). This CDR3 contains 13 residues. Germline CDR1 LNHDA, CDR2 SQIVND (reference sequence). V was cut by 10 bases and J by 6 bases, with 18 bases left in between. The CDR3 sequence is CAISRGLYAEAFF. Here the CDR3 DNA reads TGTGCCATCTCGCGGGGGCTGTACGCTGAAGCTTTCTTT. The entire variable domain, with the rest obtained from reference TRBV19 and TRBJ1-1, is as follows: DGGITQSPKYLFRKEGQNVTLSCEQNLNHDAMYWYRQDPGQGLRLIYYSQIVNDFQKGDIAEGYSVSREKKESFPLTVTSAQKNPTAFYLCAISRGLYAEAFFGQGTRLTVV.

The chain carries TRBV7-2 and TRBJ1-6; tentative D call: TRBD1 (5 bases). This CDR3 comprises 16 residues. Germline CDR1 and CDR2: SGHTA and FQGNSA. Deletions cut 5 bases from V and 0 bases from J, with 11 bases between. In DNA form, the CDR3 reads TGTGCCAGCAGCGAGCCCCAGGGCTCCTATAATTCACCCCTCCACTTT. This gives the protein CASSEPQGSYNSPLHF.

The chain recombines TRBV11-2 with TRBJ1-4, with D uncertain. CDR3 size: 15 residues. Germline V gives CDR1 SGHAT, CDR2 FQNNGV. The ends were cut back, 1 base at V and 4 bases at J, with 10 bases in the middle. CDR3 DNA: TGTGCCAGCAGCTTAGGAACAGCAGTTAATGAAAAACTGTTTTTT. Residues: CASSLGTAVNEKLFF.

The rearrangement joins TRBV28 to TRBJ2-2, with D unresolved. This CDR3 has 15 residues. V shed 7 bases and J shed 0 bases, with 12 bases lying between them. CDR1 and CDR2 (germline): MDHEN, SYDVKM. The CDR3 sequence: CASKLRQTNTGELFF. In nucleotides, the CDR3 is TGTGCCAGCAAGTTAAGACAAACGAACACCGGGGAGCTGTTTTTT.